Following are 18 T cell receptor beta chains from one sample sequenced in a study of T-cell reconstitution after alpha-beta-depleted transplantation in children. TCRbeta library construction was performed incorporating unique molecular identifiers. From the PCR reads, TCRdb called clonotypes with MiXCR, one entry per CDR3 protein. Here the sample spans about 690,000 distinct CDR3 sequences, roughly 17% being singletons. The source was PBMCs from the stem cell graft donor, collected from the stem cell graft. The receptors come from a human donor who donated a stem cell graft to a child with acute myeloid leukemia.

This clonotype was seen at least ten times. V is TRBV24-1 and J is TRBJ2-1, with a weak D call TRBD2 (5 bases). The CDR3 sequence is 11 residues long. V gave up 12 bases and J gave up 4 bases, with 9 bases separating them. The germline gives CDR1 KGHDR, CDR2 SFDVKD. Here the CDR3 reads CAPSGYNEQFF. For the CDR3, the DNA is TGTGCCCCGTCGGGGTACAATGAGCAGTTCTTC.

At least ten counts were recorded for this clonotype. V is TRBV12-3 or TRBV12-4 and J is TRBJ2-7; D is undetermined. CDR3 size: 13 residues. V shed 3 bases and J shed 0 bases, with 6 bases lying between them. In DNA, the CDR3 is TGTGCCAGCAGTTTCACCTCCTCCTACGAGCAGTACTTC. Translated, it gives CASSFTSSYEQYF.

There are many counts of this clonotype. This chain connects TRBV20-1 to TRBJ2-5; possible D gene TRBD2, 6 bases. Trimming took 6 bases from V and 5 from J, leaving 16 bases between them. There are 13 residues in the CDR3. Germline assignment: CDR1 DFQATT and CDR2 SNEGSKA (reference sequence). The chain's CDR3 is CSALEEGGETQYF. Here the CDR3 DNA reads TGCAGTGCCCTAGAGGAGGGTGGGGAGACCCAGTACTTC.

This clonotype has just a few counts. The rearrangement links TRBV5-5 to TRBJ2-1; 8 bases are a match to TRBD2. V trimming: 4 bases; J trimming: 0 bases; junction bases outside the gene matches: 9. From germline, CDR1 is SGHKS and CDR2 YYEKEE (reference sequence). CDR3 length: 17 residues. CDR3 nucleotides: TGTGCCAGCAGCATCCGAACGGGGGGGAGCTCCTACAATGAGCAGTTCTTC. The encoded protein is CASSIRTGGSSYNEQFF.

A few counts support this clonotype. The CDR3: CASSIDYGYTF. CDR3 nucleotide sequence: TGTGCCAGCAGCATAGACTATGGCTACACCTTC. The V and J genes are TRBV5-5 and TRBJ1-2; no reliable D call. Trimming left V 4 bases short and J 3 bases short, with 4 bases between. The V gene's germline CDR1 is SGHKS and CDR2 YYEKEE (reference sequence). This CDR3 comprises 11 residues.

V and J are TRBV20-1 and TRBJ2-7; 9 nucleotides line up with TRBD1. Unmatched junction bases numbered 6, after V lost 3 bases and J lost 3 bases. The CDR3 is 14 amino acids. The germline gives CDR1 DFQATT, CDR2 SNEGSKA (reference sequence). CDR3 nucleotide sequence: TGCAGTGCTAGGAAGACAGGGGGTCTCTACGAGCAGTACTTC. Translated, it gives CSARKTGGLYEQYF.

In regard to this clonotype: This may arise from a read error, as a much more abundant clone is one base away. The V gene is TRBV20-1, the J gene TRBJ2-7; 8 bases agree with TRBD1. Germline V gene data show CDR1 as DFQATT and CDR2 as SNEGSKA (reference sequence). The trim removed 5 bases at V and 3 bases at J, leaving 12 bases unmatched. The CDR3 has 15 amino acids. The CDR3: CSAVRTGNFSYEQYF. In nucleotides, the CDR3 is TGCAGTGCTGTCCGGACAGGGAATTTTAGCTACGAGCAGTACTTC.

The rearrangement links TRBV6-1 to TRBJ1-5, with TRBD1 as a possible D gene (5 bases). The ends were cut back, 7 bases at V and 0 bases at J, with 16 bases in the middle. This CDR3 is 16 amino acids long. Germline V gene data show CDR1 as MNHNS and CDR2 as SASEGT. For the CDR3, the DNA is TGTGCCAGCAAGGTTTTACAGGCTTATAGCAATCAGCCCCAGCATTTT. Translated: CASKVLQAYSNQPQHF.

The chain joins TRBV7-2 to TRBJ1-1; D ambiguous. The ends were cut back, 0 bases at V and 6 bases at J, with 8 bases in the middle. Germline V gives CDR1 SGHTA, CDR2 FQGNSA. The CDR3 loop spans 13 amino acids. The CDR3 region has the DNA TGTGCCAGCAGCTTAGCGGCAGGCCCTGAAGCTTTCTTT. This encodes CASSLAAGPEAFF.

This clonotype was counted at least ten times. This CDR3 is CSAIAGGYSYEQYF. DNA of the CDR3: TGCAGTGCTATCGCAGGGGGTTACTCCTACGAGCAGTACTTC. V gene TRBV20-1 combines with J gene TRBJ2-7, with 7 bases matching TRBD1. The germline V gene encodes CDR1 DFQATT and CDR2 SNEGSKA (reference sequence). The V and J ends lost 4 bases and 0 bases, in that order; junction bases with no gene match: 6. This CDR3 has 14 residues.

There are many counts of this clonotype. The chain couples TRBV12-3 or TRBV12-4 to TRBJ2-2; unclear D gene. The CDR3 length is 15 residues. The V and J ends lost 3 bases and 2 bases respectively, with 10 bases between them. CDR3 nucleotide sequence: TGTGCCAGCAGTTTGTGGACGGACAACACCGGGGAGCTGTTTTTT. This translates into CASSLWTDNTGELFF.

This chain joins TRBV11-2 and TRBJ2-7; maybe TRBD2 (6 bases). Germline assignment: CDR1 SGHAT and CDR2 FQNNGV. The ends were cut back, 5 bases at V and 1 base at J, with 18 bases in the middle. This CDR3 spans 16 amino acids. The CDR3 nucleotides read TGTGCCAGCAGCCTACCCAGGGAGACTAGGTCCTACGAGCAGTACGTC. It specifies CASSLPRETRSYEQYV.

The CDR3 protein is CATGGANVLTF. As DNA, the CDR3 is TGTGCCACCGGAGGGGCCAACGTCCTGACTTTC. V and J are TRBV7-2 and TRBJ2-6; D is unclear. CDR3 length: 11 residues. The germline V gene encodes CDR1 SGHTA and CDR2 FQGNSA. Trimming stripped 10 bases from V and 4 bases from J, with 5 bases between.

J is TRBJ2-1 and V is TRBV20-1, with D perhaps TRBD2 (7 bases). V dropped 6 bases and J dropped 9 bases, with 21 bases sitting between them. The CDR3 is 14 amino acids. Germline V gene data show CDR1 as DFQATT and CDR2 as SNEGSKA (reference sequence). As DNA, the CDR3 is TGCAGTGCAACCCGAGGGGGGGGGCCGATTGAGCAGTTCTTC. It translates to CSATRGGGPIEQFF.

This clonotype was counted at least ten times. The chain has TRBV5-1 and TRBJ1-2; a weak D match, TRBD1 (5 bases). This CDR3 has 15 amino acids. Trimming left V 0 bases short and J 9 bases short, with 18 bases between. Germline V lookup: CDR1 SGHRS, CDR2 YFSETQ. Here the CDR3 DNA reads TGCGCCAGCAGCTTGGCGGCAGGGCTAAGGAGTAGCTACACCTTC. Translated, it gives CASSLAAGLRSSYTF. The variable domain in full, completed from reference TRBV5-1 and TRBJ1-2, reads KAGVTQTPRYLIKTRGQQVTLSCSPISGHRSVSWYQQTPGQGLQFLFEYFSETQRNKGNFPGRFSGRQFSNSRSEMNVSTLELGDSALYLCASSLAAGLRSSYTFGSGTRLTVV.

Points on this clonotype: One base away lies a much larger clone, so this may be a sequencing read error. The chain recombines TRBV29-1 with TRBJ2-1, with 12 bases identical to TRBD2. Looked up from germline, CDR1 is SQVTM and CDR2 is ANQGSEA. This CDR3 is built from 15 residues. Trimming at V came to 4 bases and at J to 6 bases, leaving 7 bases not matched to a gene. The CDR3 is CSVGPTSGGSNEQFF. The CDR3 bases are TGCAGCGTTGGACCCACTAGCGGGGGGAGCAATGAGCAGTTCTTC.

In its sample, this clonotype was seen many times. The rearrangement uses TRBV5-6 and TRBJ2-1; D uncertain. The V gene lost 3 bases and the J gene lost 8 bases, with 9 bases spanning the gap. Germline CDR1 is SGHDT and CDR2 is YYEEEE. This CDR3 region has 12 residues. The CDR3 loop is CASSSVGDEQFF. The CDR3 DNA sequence: TGTGCCAGCAGCTCGGTAGGCGATGAGCAGTTCTTC. The entire variable domain, with the rest obtained from reference TRBV5-6 and TRBJ2-1, is as follows: DAGVTQSPTHLIKTRGQQVTLRCSPKSGHDTVSWYQQALGQGPQFIFQYYEEEERQRGNFPDRFSGHQFPNYSSELNVNALLLGDSALYLCASSSVGDEQFFGPGTRLTVL.

This clonotype was seen a few times. The rearrangement links TRBV5-1 to TRBJ1-1; D is possibly TRBD1 (5 bases). This CDR3 contains 13 residues. Between the trimmed V and J ends, which lost 4 bases and 10 bases, there was a span of 17 bases. Germline values: CDR1 SGHRS, CDR2 YFSETQ. CDR3 loop: CASSPVTGRRAFF. CDR3 nucleotide sequence: TGCGCCAGCAGCCCCGTTACGGGACGACGAGCTTTCTTT.